This passage covers 5 T cell receptor beta chains from one sample sequenced in a study of early T cells in non-severe SARS-CoV-2 infection. TCRdb analysed the 5' RACE reads with MiXCR anew, one entry per CDR3 protein. The repertoire holds fewer than 60,000 distinct CDR3 sequences, with about 10% as singletons. The sample taken for sequencing was whole blood. The receptors shown here come from an adult who was a healthcare worker with PCR-confirmed SARS-CoV-2 infection or an uninfected control (not recorded which).

This clonotype was recorded a few times. The V gene is TRBV4-3, the J gene TRBJ2-3, with D possibly matching TRBD2 (7 bases). Trimming cost V 5 bases and J 4 bases, with 22 bases left between them. CDR3 size: 17 residues. Per germline, CDR1 LGHNA and CDR2 YSLEER. CDR3 region: CASSSVKIGGAADTQYF. The DNA of the CDR3 is TGCGCCAGCAGCAGCGTCAAGATTGGGGGGGCAGCAGATACGCAGTATTTT.

The V call is TRBV10-3, the J call TRBJ1-1; 7 bases agree with TRBD1. V dropped 11 bases and J dropped 1; count of bases not matched to a gene: 7. CDR3 length: 13 amino acids. Germline CDR1 is ENHRY and CDR2 is SYGVKD. The CDR3 DNA reads TGTGCCGGCAACGGGGACAGGAACACTGAAGCTTTCTTT. It yields the protein CAGNGDRNTEAFF.

This clonotype was observed at least ten times. DNA for the CDR3: TGTGCCAGCAGCGTAGTTGGTTTCCTGAGGAAGACCCAGTACTTC. Protein: CASSVVGFLRKTQYF. This chain joins TRBV9 and TRBJ2-5; D unclear. V was trimmed by 0 bases and J by 6 bases, leaving 15 bases between them. CDR1 SGDLS and CDR2 YYNGEE come from the germline V gene. The CDR3 is made up of 15 amino acids.

This clonotype was counted ten times or more. The chain combines TRBV11-2 with TRBJ2-7; D unresolved. Germline lookup yields CDR1 SGHAT and CDR2 FQNNGV. Trimming removed 1 base from V and 1 base from J, with 11 bases in between. The CDR3 sequence is 15 residues long. CDR3 region: CASSLGTEASYEQYF. DNA for the CDR3: TGTGCCAGCAGCTTAGGGACCGAGGCTTCCTACGAGCAGTACTTC.

In this sample, this clonotype turned up many times. V gene TRBV20-1 combines with J gene TRBJ2-7; maybe TRBD1 (9 bases). Deletions cut 5 bases from V and 0 bases from J, with 17 bases between. Germline CDR1 and CDR2: DFQATT and SNEGSKA (reference sequence). The CDR3 extends over 15 amino acids. For the CDR3, the DNA is TGCAGTGCTGCGGGGGGACAGGGCTCCTCCTACGAGCAGTACTTC. Protein product: CSAAGGQGSSYEQYF.